This record looks at one TCR beta chain sequence and its context. Measured with immunoSEQ multiplex PCR; TCRdb has only the in-frame clones, and not every one. The sample gives under 130,000 clones, 85% to 90% of which show up once; approximately 20% is in the top ten. The source of the sample is a study of control samples from healthy donors and cancer patients. The CDR3 is 14 amino acids. V was shortened by 0 bases and J by 4 bases, with 6 bases between the two germline ends. Germline CDR1 SGHTA, CDR2 FQGTGA. The clonotype was recovered from a man between 60 and 70 years old with lung cancer. Sequenced: PBMCs. The V and J genes are TRBV7-3 and TRBJ2-2; D ambiguous. This CDR3 is CASSLTGTTGELFF. CDR3 nucleotide sequence: TGTGCCAGCAGCTTAACAGGAACCACCGGGGAGCTGTTTTTT.